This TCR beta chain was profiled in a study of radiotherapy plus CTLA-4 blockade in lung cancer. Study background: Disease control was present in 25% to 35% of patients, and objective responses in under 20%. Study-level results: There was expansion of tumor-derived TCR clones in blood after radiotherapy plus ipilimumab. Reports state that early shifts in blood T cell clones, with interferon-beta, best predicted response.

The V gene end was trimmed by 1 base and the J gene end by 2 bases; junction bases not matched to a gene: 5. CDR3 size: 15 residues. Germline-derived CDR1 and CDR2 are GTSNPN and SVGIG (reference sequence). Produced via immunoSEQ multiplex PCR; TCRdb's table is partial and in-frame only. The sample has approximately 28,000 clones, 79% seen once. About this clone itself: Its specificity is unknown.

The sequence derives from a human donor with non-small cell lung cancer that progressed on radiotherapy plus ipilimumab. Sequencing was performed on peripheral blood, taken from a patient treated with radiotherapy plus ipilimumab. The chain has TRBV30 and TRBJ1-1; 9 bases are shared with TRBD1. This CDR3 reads CAWSARTGANTEAFF. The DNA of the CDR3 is TGTGCCTGGAGTGCCCGGACAGGGGCAAACACTGAAGCTTTCTTT.